The next 30 T cell receptor beta chains were all read from a single sample in a study of shared clonotypes between healthy human individuals. The repertoire was sequenced with immunoSEQ multiplex PCR; TCRdb's copy has only in-frame clones and lacks some. The data hold roughly 650,000 clones, with 97% observed a single time. The source material was naive CD4+ T cells sorted from blood. Subset: CD45RA+ positively selected. The receptors here all came from a woman under 40 in good health.

The rearrangement uses TRBV5-6 and TRBJ2-7; TRBD1 is a possible D gene (6 bases). Trimming took 4 bases from V and 6 from J, leaving 14 bases between them. Germline V gives CDR1 SGHDT, CDR2 YYEEEE. The CDR3 loop spans 13 amino acids. The CDR3 nucleotides read TGTGCCAGCAGCCGGACGACAGGCTCCGAGCAGTACTTC. Protein sequence: CASSRTTGSEQYF.

The rearrangement joins TRBV28 to TRBJ2-5; the match to TRBD1 covers 8 bases. CDR1 and CDR2 from the germline V gene are MDHEN and SYDVKM. V trimming: 5 bases; J trimming: 7 bases; junction bases outside the gene matches: 3. CDR3 length: 12 residues. CDR3: CASSRTGRTQYF. The CDR3 nucleotides are TGTGCCAGCAGTAGGACAGGGAGGACCCAGTACTTC.

The chain links TRBV6-1 to TRBJ1-1, with D unresolved. CDR1 MNHNS and CDR2 SASEGT come from the germline V gene. The CDR3 has 14 amino acids. The V and J ends lost 7 bases and 4 bases respectively, with 16 bases between them. CDR3 residues: CASNPSDGGTEAFF. CDR3 bases: TGTGCCAGCAATCCGTCTGATGGCGGCACTGAAGCTTTCTTT.

As regards this clone: The identical CDR3 is also encoded by other nucleotide sequences in the sample. The genes are TRBV5-1 and TRBJ2-6, with D perhaps matching TRBD1 (5 bases). V lost 0 bases and J 1 base, leaving 11 bases between the germline ends. The length of the CDR3 is 17 residues. Germline V gene lookup returns CDR1 SGHRS and CDR2 YFSETQ. CDR3 coding DNA: TGCGCCAGCAGCTTGGGACAGTCACGTTCTGGGGCCAACGTCCTGACTTTC. Protein sequence: CASSLGQSRSGANVLTF.

This clone was recorded only once. The chain couples TRBV25-1 to TRBJ2-7; maybe TRBD1 (5 bases). This CDR3 spans 14 amino acids. The germline V and J ends were trimmed by 7 bases and 2 bases, with 15 bases remaining between them. Germline V gene sequence: CDR1 MGHDK, CDR2 SYGVNS. The CDR3 reads CASMVDNPPYEQYF. The DNA of the CDR3 is TGTGCCAGCATGGTGGACAATCCTCCCTACGAGCAGTACTTC.

The J gene is TRBJ1-5, the V gene TRBV19; 7 bases are shared with TRBD1. J lost 7 bases, V lost 6 bases, and 9 bases had no gene match. The CDR3 loop spans 14 amino acids. Germline V CDR1 and CDR2: LNHDA, SQIVND (reference sequence). CDR3 loop: CASSLRTGRQPQHF. The DNA of the CDR3 is TGTGCCAGTAGCCTTAGGACAGGCCGACAGCCCCAGCATTTT.

The chain links TRBV7-2 to TRBJ2-7; D not certain. The CDR3 is 13 residues long. V dropped 1 base and J dropped 3 bases, with 7 bases sitting between them. Per germline, CDR1 SGHTA and CDR2 FQGNSA. CDR3 in DNA: TGTGCCAGCAGCTTAGAGTCCGGCTACGAGCAGTACTTC. This gives the protein CASSLESGYEQYF.

The genes are TRBV7-9 and TRBJ1-3; D perhaps matches TRBD1 (5 bases). V shed 5 bases and J shed 0 bases, with 17 bases lying between them. The CDR3 has 17 residues. Germline CDR1 is SEHNR and CDR2 is FQNEAQ (reference sequence). The CDR3 DNA follows: TGTGCCAGCAGCCCGCAGCGGGACCTCACCTCTGGAAACACCATATATTTT. It translates to CASSPQRDLTSGNTIYF.

The chain recombines TRBV18 with TRBJ1-2, with D possibly TRBD1 on 6 matching bases. CDR3 length: 14 residues. V lost 4 bases and J lost 5, with 14 bases in between. Looked up from germline, CDR1 is KGHSH and CDR2 is LQKENI. As DNA, the CDR3 is TGTGCCAGCTCACAAGAACAGGGCGGGTATGGCTACACCTTC. Translating it yields CASSQEQGGYGYTF.

This chain joins TRBV29-1 and TRBJ2-1, with TRBD1 as a possible D gene (6 bases). The germline V gene has CDR1 SQVTM and CDR2 ANQGSEA. With 6 bases removed from V and 7 bases from J, the gap between germline ends came to 16 bases. This CDR3 region has 13 residues. DNA of the CDR3: TGCAGCGTCAACAGGGAGTTGGTTAATGAGCAGTTCTTC. Amino acid sequence: CSVNRELVNEQFF.

The rearrangement links TRBV4-1 to TRBJ2-6, with 9 bases aligning to TRBD2. V was clipped by 4 bases and J by 0 bases; unmatched bases: 10. The CDR3 runs to 19 residues. The V gene's germline CDR1 is MGHRA and CDR2 YSYEKL. Written as DNA, the CDR3 is TGCGCCAGCAGCCCCTGGGCGGGAGGGGTAAGCTCTGGGGCCAACGTCCTGACTTTC. As protein: CASSPWAGGVSSGANVLTF.

The V gene is TRBV7-2, the J gene TRBJ2-1; no reliable D call. Trimming removed 3 bases from V and 0 bases from J, with 6 bases in between. Per germline, CDR1 SGHTA and CDR2 FQGNSA. There are 14 residues in the CDR3. The DNA for the CDR3 is TGTGCCAGCAGCTTTTCGAGCTCCTACAATGAGCAGTTCTTC. It is translated as CASSFSSSYNEQFF.

The chain links TRBV18 to TRBJ2-2; tentatively, D is TRBD1 (5 bases). CDR1 KGHSH and CDR2 LQKENI come from the germline V gene. This CDR3 has 14 amino acids. V was pared by 1 base and J by 5 bases, with 8 bases between. The CDR3 region is CASSPLAGTGELFF. CDR3 coding DNA: TGTGCCAGCTCACCACTTGCAGGGACCGGGGAGCTGTTTTTT.

The chain employs TRBV5-1 and TRBJ1-5, with D tentatively TRBD1 (6 bases). The V and J ends lost 1 base and 7 bases respectively, with 15 bases between them. This CDR3 has 15 residues. The germline gives CDR1 SGHRS, CDR2 YFSETQ. CDR3 in DNA: TGCGCCAGCAGCTTGCTCGGGGGCCTAGAGCAGCCCCAGCATTTT. Amino acids: CASSLLGGLEQPQHF.

The genes are TRBV28 and TRBJ2-7; D ambiguous. Trimming shortened V by 7 bases and J by 5 bases, and 9 bases separated the two germline ends. This CDR3 region has 11 residues. Germline V gene data show CDR1 as MDHEN and CDR2 as SYDVKM. DNA for the CDR3: TGTGCCAGCACCTCTGTGGACGAGCAGTACTTC. Residues: CASTSVDEQYF.

This chain connects TRBV28 to TRBJ1-2; D not resolved. Germline V lookup: CDR1 MDHEN, CDR2 SYDVKM. Trimming shortened V by 6 bases and J by 2 bases, and 10 bases separated the two germline ends. This CDR3 has 13 residues. DNA for the CDR3: TGTGCCAGCAGCCCCCTGGGGAACTATGGCTACACCTTC. Translated: CASSPLGNYGYTF.

As to this clone: The same CDR3 also results from other DNA sequences found in this sample. V usage is TRBV19 and J usage is TRBJ2-1; TRBD2 aligns across 10 bases. The germline V gene has CDR1 LNHDA and CDR2 SQIVND (reference sequence). CDR3 size: 15 residues. The V and J ends lost 4 bases and 0 bases, in that order; junction bases with no gene match: 0. The DNA for the CDR3 is TGTGCCAGTAGTACTAGCGGGAGCTCCTACAATGAGCAGTTCTTC. Amino acid sequence: CASSTSGSSYNEQFF.

The chain carries TRBV6-6 and TRBJ2-3, with D tentatively TRBD1 (6 bases). The CDR3 extends over 14 amino acids. The germline V gene has CDR1 MNHNY and CDR2 SVGAGI (reference sequence). V lost 5 bases and J 2 bases, leaving 11 bases between the germline ends. Here the CDR3 reads CASSPGQSTDTQYF. CDR3 sequence (DNA): TGTGCCAGCAGTCCGGGACAATCCACAGATACGCAGTATTTT.

The chain joins TRBV7-2 to TRBJ2-7, with D uncertain. Trimming removed 2 bases at V and 3 bases at J, with 11 bases between. Looked up from germline, CDR1 is SGHTA and CDR2 is FQGNSA. The CDR3 is 14 residues long. The chain's CDR3 is CASSLLYRDYEQYF. The CDR3 nucleotides are TGTGCCAGCAGCTTACTATACAGAGACTACGAGCAGTACTTC.

The chain employs TRBV7-9 and TRBJ2-1, with 10 bases aligning to TRBD2. The CDR3 sequence is 15 residues long. The V and J ends lost 2 bases and 10 bases, in that order; junction bases with no gene match: 8. Germline V gives CDR1 SEHNR, CDR2 FQNEAQ (reference sequence). The CDR3 bases are TGTGCCAGCAGCTTACAAAGCGGGAGGGCCGTAGAGCAGTTCTTC. It specifies CASSLQSGRAVEQFF. Complete variable domain (other parts from reference TRBV7-9 and TRBJ2-1): DTGVSQNPRHKITKRGQNVTFRCDPISEHNRLYWYRQTLGQGPEFLTYFQNEAQLEKSRLLSDRFSAERPKGSFSTLEIQRTEQGDSAMYLCASSLQSGRAVEQFFGPGTRLTVL.

This CDR3 is CASSALTGGAEYEQYF. The CDR3 DNA sequence: TGTGCCAGTAGTGCCCTGACAGGGGGCGCGGAGTACGAGCAGTACTTC. The chain is built from TRBV19 and TRBJ2-7, with 10 bases fitting TRBD1. Trimming cost V 5 bases and J 4 bases; bases outside gene matches: 11. Germline-derived CDR1 and CDR2 are LNHDA and SQIVND (reference sequence). This CDR3 is built from 16 residues.

The chain uses TRBV5-5 and TRBJ2-3; tentatively, D is TRBD1 (6 bases). V was trimmed by 3 bases and J by 4 bases, leaving 9 bases between them. Looked up from germline, CDR1 is SGHKS and CDR2 is YYEKEE (reference sequence). This CDR3 has 13 residues. CDR3 DNA: TGTGCCAGCAGCTCACAGGGCCCAGATACGCAGTATTTT. It encodes CASSSQGPDTQYF.

CDR3: CASSSRLGVYEQYF. The CDR3 DNA follows: TGTGCCAGCAGCTCCCGCCTCGGGGTCTACGAGCAGTACTTC. The chain combines TRBV13 with TRBJ2-7; tentative D call: TRBD2 (5 bases). Trimming left V 4 bases short and J 3 bases short, with 13 bases between. Germline V gene lookup returns CDR1 PRHDT and CDR2 FYEKMQ (reference sequence). This CDR3 spans 14 amino acids.

The J gene is TRBJ2-2, the V gene TRBV19, with D tentatively TRBD1 (5 bases). The CDR3 is 14 amino acids. Germline CDR1 and CDR2: LNHDA and SQIVND (reference sequence). Trimming left V 2 bases short and J 6 bases short, with 10 bases between. Here the CDR3 reads CASSIQGSPGELFF. CDR3 in DNA: TGTGCCAGTAGTATACAGGGATCGCCCGGGGAGCTGTTTTTT.

The V gene is TRBV6-1, the J gene TRBJ1-3, with D perhaps matching TRBD1 (5 bases). The V end lost 4 bases, the J end lost 6 bases, and 13 bases lay between the germline ends. CDR3 length: 14 amino acids. Germline-derived CDR1 and CDR2 are MNHNS and SASEGT. CDR3 sequence reads: CASSAGGDANTIYF. The CDR3 coding sequence is TGTGCCAGCAGTGCCGGAGGGGACGCAAACACCATATATTTT.

This chain connects TRBV10-2 to TRBJ2-5; possibly TRBD1 for D (6 bases). TRBJ2-7 matches the DNA end more closely, so the J call is doubtful. Looked up from germline, CDR1 is WSHSY and CDR2 is SAAADI. The CDR3 spans 15 residues. The CDR3 reads CASSVRDMLTYEQYF. The CDR3 coding sequence is TGCGCCAGCAGTGTACGGGACATGCTCACTTACGAGCAGTACTTC.

The chain combines TRBV28 with TRBJ2-1; D ambiguous. Trimming removed 7 bases from V and 0 bases from J, with 16 bases in between. Germline loops: CDR1 MDHEN, CDR2 SYDVKM. This CDR3 is built from 16 residues. The CDR3 spells CASTLGSMSSYNEQFF. For the CDR3, the DNA is TGTGCCAGCACCCTGGGTAGCATGAGCTCCTACAATGAGCAGTTCTTC. Combining the CDR3 with reference TRBV28 and TRBJ2-1 gives the whole variable domain DVKVTQSSRYLVKRTGEKVFLECVQDMDHENMFWYRQDPGLGLRLIYFSYDVKMKEKGDIPEGYSVSREKKERFSLILESASTNQTSMYLCASTLGSMSSYNEQFFGPGTRLTVL.

This clone was recorded once. V is TRBV6-5 and J is TRBJ2-7, with 7 bases aligning to TRBD1. Germline loops: CDR1 MNHEY, CDR2 SVGAGI. With V trimmed by 4 bases and J by 0 bases, 3 bases remained unmatched. This CDR3 is built from 14 residues. The CDR3 reads CASSLGDSSYEQYF. The DNA for the CDR3 is TGTGCCAGCAGTTTGGGGGACAGCTCCTACGAGCAGTACTTC.

The chain links TRBV7-9 to TRBJ2-3; the D gene is possibly TRBD2 (5 bases). Deletions cut 5 bases from V and 4 bases from J, with 13 bases between. The germline CDR1 and CDR2 sequences are SEHNR and FQNEAQ (reference sequence). The CDR3 spans 14 residues. CDR3 in amino acids: CASSPGGVADTQYF. CDR3 bases: TGTGCCAGCAGCCCCGGAGGTGTTGCAGATACGCAGTATTTT.

This clone was found once. The V call is TRBV6-1, the J call TRBJ2-3; TRBD1 matches at 8 bases. This CDR3 comprises 14 residues. Germline trimming cut 6 bases from V and 1 base from J; bases unmatched to any gene: 3. Germline V gene sequence: CDR1 MNHNS, CDR2 SASEGT. The CDR3 bases are TGTGCCAGCAGCGGGACAGGACGCACAGATACGCAGTATTTT. Protein product: CASSGTGRTDTQYF.